This T cell receptor (beta chain) appears in the sequencing data of a study of blood T cell repertoires in COVID-19. CDR3 size: 12 residues. CDR1 and CDR2 from the germline V gene are MNHEY and SVGAGI. V dropped 2 bases and J dropped 9 bases, with 11 bases sitting between them. Under the authors' procedure: Reference gene primer amplification gave estimated nucleated cell counts. Sequenced by immunoSEQ multiplex PCR; TCRdb stores in-frame clones only, minus some. V, J and clone size are taken as reported in that table, and D and trimming were inferred from the DNA itself. The sample lists about 230,000 clones, just under 90% occurring once.

Sequenced sample: PBMCs or T cells enriched from blood (not recorded which). The chain uses TRBV6-5 and TRBJ2-7; D is unresolved. The TCR was taken from a woman in her twenties or thirties with acute COVID-19. For the CDR3, the DNA is TGTGCCAGCAGTTACGAATACAGTAGGCAGTACTTC. Its translation: CASSYEYSRQYF.